The 8 T cell receptor beta chains given below trace back to one sample, sequenced in a study of regulatory T cells in long-lasting Graves disease (dated by TCRdb to 2020 to 2022). The time point label corresponds to: persistent/refractory GD, antithyroid drugs over 5 years with positive TRAb. RNA was extracted from PBMCs in TRIzol for both TCR sequencing and RNA sequencing. The receptor library was made with multiplex PCR. The data were produced on an Illumina HiSeq 4000. iRepertoire HTBI primers and Arm-PCR amplification of CDR3 regions were used to construct TCR beta libraries. The public reads were run again by TCRdb, first through fastp at Q25 and then through MiXCR, and only productive beta chains were kept. Under each unique CDR3 protein, matching rows form one entry showing the most common genes and DNA. The sample has 350,000 to 500,000 distinct CDR3 sequences on record, roughly a fifth of them singletons. Together, the top ten hold 14% of the sample.

The material was peripheral blood mononuclear cells (PBMCs), obtained when the disease was refractory, from a patient treated with antithyroid drugs. The receptors were sampled from a female donor with Graves disease.

Concerning this clonotype itself: A read error likely explains this, since a far larger clone differs by one base. This chain uses TRBV7-9 with TRBJ2-5; TRBD1 aligns across 8 bases. Germline V CDR1 and CDR2: SEHNR, FQNEAQ (reference sequence). The CDR3 totals 13 residues. The CDR3 region has the DNA TGTGCCGGCAGCCAGGGGGCTGGAGAGACCCAGTACTTC. As protein: CAGSQGAGETQYF.

This clonotype has a handful of counts. The chain has TRBV10-3 and TRBJ2-2; D is perhaps TRBD1 (5 bases). CDR3 length: 14 amino acids. Germline CDR1 ENHRY, CDR2 SYGVKD. The V end was cut by 0 bases, the J end by 7 bases, with 9 bases between. The CDR3 nucleotides read TGTGCCATCAGTGAGTCGAAGGGGATCGGGGAGCTGTTTTTT. Translation gives CAISESKGIGELFF.

At least ten counts were recorded for this clonotype. The rearrangement uses TRBV20-1 and TRBJ2-5, with a tentative D call TRBD1 (5 bases). CDR1 is DFQATT, CDR2 SNEGSKA, per germline (reference sequence). Trimming cost V 1 base and J 0 bases, with 9 bases left between them. The CDR3 sequence is 14 residues long. CDR3 residues: CSARGTRYQETQYF. The DNA for the CDR3 is TGCAGTGCTAGAGGGACACGGTACCAAGAGACCCAGTACTTC.

This clonotype was detected many times. DNA for the CDR3: TGTGCCAGCAGCTCCAGACAGGGTAGACAAGAGACCCAGTACTTC. This encodes CASSSRQGRQETQYF. The chain recombines TRBV7-9 with TRBJ2-5; 7 bases line up with TRBD1. The CDR3 loop spans 15 amino acids. The V gene's germline CDR1 is SEHNR and CDR2 FQNEAQ (reference sequence). V was pared by 4 bases and J by 2 bases, with 7 bases of the junction left unmatched.

This clonotype was found many times. The DNA of the CDR3 is TGTGCCAGCAGTTTAGGACTAGCGGGAGGGTGGGAGACCCAGTACTTC. Its translation: CASSLGLAGGWETQYF. The chain recombines TRBV28 with TRBJ2-5; TRBD2 agrees at 15 bases. CDR1 is MDHEN and CDR2 is SYDVKM in the germline V gene. V gave up 2 bases and J gave up 5 bases; unmatched junction bases: 3. The CDR3 is 16 amino acids. The full variable domain, rest sourced from reference TRBV28 and TRBJ2-5, is DVKVTQSSRYLVKRTGEKVFLECVQDMDHENMFWYRQDPGLGLRLIYFSYDVKMKEKGDIPEGYSVSREKKERFSLILESASTNQTSMYLCASSLGLAGGWETQYFGPGTRLLVL.

The V call is TRBV20-1, the J call TRBJ2-7, with 7 bases fitting TRBD1. Trimming at V came to 4 bases and at J to 5 bases, leaving 11 bases not matched to a gene. The germline gives CDR1 DFQATT, CDR2 SNEGSKA (reference sequence). The CDR3 covers 14 residues. For the CDR3, the DNA is TGCAGTGCTACACAGGGGTCCGGCTACCACGAGCAGTACTTC. Encoded protein: CSATQGSGYHEQYF.

This clonotype appeared a few times. The V and J genes are TRBV3-1 and TRBJ2-5, with 10 positions matching TRBD1. V was clipped by 4 bases and J by 2 bases; unmatched bases: 7. Germline CDR1 LGHDT, CDR2 YNNKEL (reference sequence). The CDR3 runs to 16 residues. CDR3 nucleotides: TGTGCCAGCAGCCCCTGGGACAGGGGCTCGCAAGAGACCCAGTACTTC. It yields the protein CASSPWDRGSQETQYF.

The rearrangement links TRBV13 to TRBJ2-7; 9 bases line up with TRBD2. This CDR3 is built from 14 residues. V shed 2 bases, J shed 6 bases, and the junction held 5 bases outside the gene matches. Germline V gives CDR1 PRHDT, CDR2 FYEKMQ (reference sequence). The CDR3 DNA reads as TGTGCCAGCAGCTTACTGCGGGAGGGCCGCGAGCAGTACTTC. This encodes CASSLLREGREQYF.